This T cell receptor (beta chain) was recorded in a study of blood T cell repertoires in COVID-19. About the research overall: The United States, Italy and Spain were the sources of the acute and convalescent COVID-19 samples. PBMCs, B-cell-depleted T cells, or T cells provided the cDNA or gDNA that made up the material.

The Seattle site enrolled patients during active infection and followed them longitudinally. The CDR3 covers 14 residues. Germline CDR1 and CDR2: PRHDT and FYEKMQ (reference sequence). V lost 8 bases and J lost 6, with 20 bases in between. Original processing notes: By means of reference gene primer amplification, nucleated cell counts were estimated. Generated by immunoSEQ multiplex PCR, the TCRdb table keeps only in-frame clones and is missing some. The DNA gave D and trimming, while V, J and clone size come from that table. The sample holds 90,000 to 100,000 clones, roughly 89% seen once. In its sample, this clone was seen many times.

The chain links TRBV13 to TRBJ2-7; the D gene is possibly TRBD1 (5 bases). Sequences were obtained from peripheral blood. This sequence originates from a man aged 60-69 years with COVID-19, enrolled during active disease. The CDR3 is CASGAGQGGIEQYF. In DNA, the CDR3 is TGTGCCAGCGGAGCAGGGCAGGGTGGGATCGAGCAGTACTTC.